These 2 T cell receptor beta chains originate from one sample sequenced in a study of cytomegalovirus exposure and HLA in healthy donors (dated by TCRdb to 2017 to 2019). Receptor libraries were prepared by the immunoSEQ multiplex PCR assay. TCRdb limited this immuneACCESS table to in-frame rearrangements with V and J called. A share of clones is missing; checked studies link under half to unresolved V genes, and the rest is unexplained. Present in this sample are 130,000 or so clones, 89% of which were seen just once. The ten largest clones take up approximately 10% of the sample. Input material: PBMCs. The receptors here all came from a woman in her late teens or twenties in good health and CMV-seropositive.

The chain is built from TRBV6-4 and TRBJ2-3; TRBD2 matches at 7 bases. Germline CDR1 MRHNA, CDR2 SNTAGT. V shed 3 bases and J 8 bases; nucleotides not matched to a gene: 11. The CDR3 loop spans 15 amino acids. The CDR3 DNA follows: TGTGCCAGCAGTGAGCTTGCGGGAGCAATAGGTACGCAGTATTTT. Translation: CASSELAGAIGTQYF.

This chain's CDR3 is CASTPLGGGYGYTF. DNA of the CDR3: TGTGCCAGCACCCCTCTTGGGGGCGGCTATGGCTACACCTTC. The rearrangement links TRBV6-5 to TRBJ1-2; the D gene is possibly TRBD1 (6 bases). V dropped 7 bases and J dropped 4 bases, with 16 bases sitting between them. The CDR3 covers 14 residues. Per germline, CDR1 MNHEY and CDR2 SVGAGI.